This entry is about one TCR beta chain. Its antigen is not identified. Repertoires were generated with immunoSEQ multiplex PCR, while TCRdb's copy carries only in-frame clones and drops some. The profile shows 60,000 to 90,000 clones, roughly 84% of them singletons. The CDR3 loop spans 16 amino acids. V dropped 0 bases and J dropped 2 bases, with 13 bases sitting between them. Looked up from germline, CDR1 is SGHDN and CDR2 is FVKESK. These data belong to a study of T cell responses to AZD1222 COVID-19 vaccine. Study-level results: CD4 TCRs associated with vaccination spanned spike, dominating at 160-218 and 743-854.

This sample comprised peripheral blood, obtained 28 days after the second AZD1222 dose. The chain couples TRBV14 to TRBJ2-5; the D gene could be TRBD1 or TRBD2 (5 bases each). This TCR derives from an adult who received the AZD1222 COVID-19 vaccine. CDR3 sequence: CASSQDPRGKQETQYF. The CDR3 nucleotides are TGTGCCAGCAGCCAAGATCCTCGGGGCAAGCAAGAGACCCAGTACTTC.